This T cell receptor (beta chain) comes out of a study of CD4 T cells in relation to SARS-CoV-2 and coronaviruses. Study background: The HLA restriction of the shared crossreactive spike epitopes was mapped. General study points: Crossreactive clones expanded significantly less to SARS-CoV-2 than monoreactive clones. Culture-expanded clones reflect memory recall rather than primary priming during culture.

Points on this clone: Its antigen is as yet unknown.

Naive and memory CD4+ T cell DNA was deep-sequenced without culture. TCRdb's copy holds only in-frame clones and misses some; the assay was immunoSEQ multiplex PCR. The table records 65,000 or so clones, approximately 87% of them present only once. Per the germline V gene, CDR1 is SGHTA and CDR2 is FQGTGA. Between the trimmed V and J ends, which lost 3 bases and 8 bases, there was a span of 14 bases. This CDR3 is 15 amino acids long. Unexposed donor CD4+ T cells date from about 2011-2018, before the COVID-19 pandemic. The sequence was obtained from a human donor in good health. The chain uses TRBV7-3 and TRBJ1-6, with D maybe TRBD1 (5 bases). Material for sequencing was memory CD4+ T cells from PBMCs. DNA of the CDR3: TGTGCCAGCAGCTTCGGGGTAGGGGTCGATTCACCCCTCCACTTT. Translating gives CASSFGVGVDSPLHF.